The 9 T cell receptor beta chains below all came from one sample that was sequenced in a study of beta chain features in type 1 diabetes. These TCRs' antigens remain unknown. Study-wide results and caveats: In all four CD4+ subsets, TCRB CDR3 length was significantly, moderately reduced in type 1 diabetes.

The study reverse transcribed the entire isolated RNA, so it sequenced expressed TCRB transcripts. The protocol was immunoSEQ multiplex PCR, while the TCRdb copy is restricted to in-frame clones and leaves out a portion. The table includes 300,000 to 350,000 clones, 13% detected once. Sequencing was performed on naive CD4+ T cells from blood. The receptors were gathered from a woman aged 18 to 35 with type 1 diabetes.

The chain carries TRBV30 and TRBJ1-2; TRBD1 is a possible D gene (6 bases). CDR1 and CDR2 (germline): GTSNPN, SVGIG (reference sequence). The V end lost 1 base, the J end lost 4 bases, and 13 bases lay between the germline ends. The CDR3 consists of 14 residues. The CDR3 DNA reads TGTGCCTGGAGTGAGGGGGGGGCCAGCTATGGCTACACCTTC. The encoded protein is CAWSEGGASYGYTF.

This clone was counted a few times. The rearrangement uses TRBV9 and TRBJ2-1, with 10 positions matching TRBD1. Per germline, CDR1 SGDLS and CDR2 YYNGEE. This CDR3 comprises 15 residues. J lost 8 bases, V lost 0 bases, and 5 bases had no gene match. The CDR3 nucleotides read TGTGCCAGCAGCGTAGGGGGACAGGGGTGGGATGAGCAGTTCTTC. Translating it yields CASSVGGQGWDEQFF.

The chain combines TRBV4-1 with TRBJ2-5; TRBD2 agrees at 7 bases. The CDR3 has 15 amino acids. In germline, CDR1 is MGHRA, CDR2 YSYEKL. V was clipped by 4 bases and J by 4 bases; unmatched bases: 9. DNA of the CDR3: TGCGCCAGCAGCCTGCGAGCGGGGAGTGGAGAGACCCAGTACTTC. This encodes CASSLRAGSGETQYF.

This chain uses TRBV6-1 with TRBJ2-7; maybe TRBD1 (6 bases). The CDR3 has 14 residues. V lost 2 bases to trimming and J lost 3 bases, with 11 bases between them. CDR1 is MNHNS and CDR2 is SASEGT in the germline V gene. The CDR3 loop reads CASSERTARYEQYF. The DNA for the CDR3 is TGTGCCAGCAGTGAAAGGACAGCCCGCTACGAGCAGTACTTC.

The chain carries TRBV5-1 and TRBJ2-3, with no clear D. Deletions cut 5 bases from V and 1 base from J, with 11 bases between. The CDR3 consists of 14 residues. From germline, CDR1 is SGHRS and CDR2 YFSETQ. The CDR3 coding sequence is TGCGCCAGCAGTCCTACCCCCGGCACAGATACGCAGTATTTT. Translating it yields CASSPTPGTDTQYF.

The genes are TRBV5-4 and TRBJ1-2, with D possibly TRBD1 on 6 matching bases. CDR1 and CDR2 (germline): SGHNT, YYREEE (reference sequence). The germline V and J ends were trimmed by 1 base and 4 bases, with 17 bases remaining between them. CDR3 size: 16 residues. The CDR3 DNA sequence: TGTGCCAGCAGCTTGTTCGGCCGGACAGCTCTCTATGGCTACACCTTC. This translates into CASSLFGRTALYGYTF.

This clone came up a few times. The rearrangement uses TRBV5-4 and TRBJ2-2, with D possibly being TRBD2 (6 bases). The length of the CDR3 is 14 residues. The V and J ends lost 2 bases and 2 bases respectively, with 7 bases between them. Germline assignment: CDR1 SGHNT and CDR2 YYREEE (reference sequence). In DNA form, the CDR3 reads TGTGCCAGCAGCTTAACTAGCAACACCGGGGAGCTGTTTTTT. Translating it yields CASSLTSNTGELFF.

The V and J genes are TRBV11-2 and TRBJ1-2; perhaps TRBD1 as D (5 bases). Per germline, CDR1 SGHAT and CDR2 FQNNGV. V lost 4 bases and J lost 2, with 17 bases in between. The CDR3 contains 16 residues. In nucleotides, the CDR3 is TGTGCCAGCAGCTCCGCGGGGGGAGCTACAAACTATGGCTACACCTTC. It yields the protein CASSSAGGATNYGYTF.

Details on this clone: Sequence at one end of the junction differs from germline and may be a read error. V and J are TRBV30 and TRBJ1-4; perhaps TRBD1 as D (5 bases). Germline CDR1 is GTSNPN and CDR2 is SVGIG (reference sequence). The CDR3 totals 14 residues. In nucleotides, the CDR3 is TGTGCCCGGAGGGAGGGACCGATGGGGGAAAAACTGTTTTTT. Its protein is CARREGPMGEKLFF.